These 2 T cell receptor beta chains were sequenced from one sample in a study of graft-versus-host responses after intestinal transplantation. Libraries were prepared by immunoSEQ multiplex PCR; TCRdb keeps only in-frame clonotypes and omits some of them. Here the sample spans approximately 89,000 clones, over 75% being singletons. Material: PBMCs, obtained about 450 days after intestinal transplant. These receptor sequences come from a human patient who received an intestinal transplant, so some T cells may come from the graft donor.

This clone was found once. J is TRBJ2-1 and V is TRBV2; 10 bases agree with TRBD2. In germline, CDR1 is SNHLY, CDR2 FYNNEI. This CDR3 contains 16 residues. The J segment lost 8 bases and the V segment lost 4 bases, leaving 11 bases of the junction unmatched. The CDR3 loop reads CASSVFPSGGDYEQFF. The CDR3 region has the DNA TGTGCCAGCAGTGTATTTCCCAGCGGGGGGGACTATGAGCAGTTCTTC.

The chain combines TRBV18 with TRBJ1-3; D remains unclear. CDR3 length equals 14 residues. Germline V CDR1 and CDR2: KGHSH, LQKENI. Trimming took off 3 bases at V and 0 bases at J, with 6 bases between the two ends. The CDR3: CASSPSGSGNTIYF. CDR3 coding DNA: TGTGCCAGCTCACCCTCAGGCTCTGGAAACACCATATATTTT.